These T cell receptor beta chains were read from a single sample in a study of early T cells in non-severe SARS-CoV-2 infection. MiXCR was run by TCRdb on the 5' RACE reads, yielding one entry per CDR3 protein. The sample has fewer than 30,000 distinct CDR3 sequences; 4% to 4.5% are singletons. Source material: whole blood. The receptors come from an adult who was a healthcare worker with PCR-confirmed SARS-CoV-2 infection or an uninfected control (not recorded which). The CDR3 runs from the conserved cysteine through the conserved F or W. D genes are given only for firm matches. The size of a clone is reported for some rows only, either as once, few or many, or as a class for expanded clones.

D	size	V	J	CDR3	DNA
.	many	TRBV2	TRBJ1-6	CAKKQGPNSPLHF	TGTGCCAAGAAGCAGGGGCCCAATTCACCCCTCCACTTT
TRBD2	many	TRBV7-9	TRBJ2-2	CASSWGTSPGELFF	TGTGCCAGCAGCTGGGGGACTAGCCCCGGGGAGCTGTTTTTT
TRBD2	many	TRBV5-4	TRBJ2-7	CASSSGTSGRDYEQYF	TGTGCCAGCAGCTCCGGGACTAGCGGGCGCGACTACGAGCAGTACTTC
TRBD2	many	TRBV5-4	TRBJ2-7	CASNRGTSGRYEQYF	TGTGCCAGCAATAGAGGGACTAGCGGGAGGTACGAGCAGTACTTC
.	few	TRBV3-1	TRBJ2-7	CASSQGAGIGEQYF	TGTGCCAGCAGCCAGGGGGCAGGGATTGGGGAGCAGTACTTC
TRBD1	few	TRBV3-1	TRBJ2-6	CASSRHRDRGGAGANVLTF	TGTGCCAGCAGCCGGCACCGGGACAGGGGTGGGGCTGGGGCCAACGTCCTGACTTTC
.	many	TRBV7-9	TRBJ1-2	CASSLTDASGYTF	TGTGCCAGCAGCTTGACGGATGCCAGTGGCTACACCTTC
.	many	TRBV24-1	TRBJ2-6	CATSDFGRGSFGANVLTF	TGTGCCACCAGTGATTTTGGAAGGGGGAGTTTCGGGGCCAACGTCCTGACTTTC
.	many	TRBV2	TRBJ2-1	CASDSRAGYNEQFF	TGTGCCAGCGATTCGAGGGCGGGATACAATGAGCAGTTCTTC
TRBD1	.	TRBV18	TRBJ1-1	CASSRDRATEAFF	TGTGCCAGCTCCCGAGACAGGGCCACTGAAGCTTTCTTT
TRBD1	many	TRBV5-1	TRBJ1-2	CATRQGANSYGYTF	TGCGCCACCCGACAGGGGGCGAATTCCTATGGCTACACCTTC
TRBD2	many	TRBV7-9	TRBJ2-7	CASSLEGLAGHEQYF	TGTGCCAGCAGCTTAGAAGGCCTAGCGGGACACGAGCAGTACTTC
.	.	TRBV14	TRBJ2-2	CASRGNLPPTGELFF	TGTGCCAGCAGGGGGAACCTGCCGCCAACCGGGGAGCTGTTTTTT
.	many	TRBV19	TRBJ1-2	CASRSSGNYGYTF	TGTGCCAGTAGGTCCTCCGGGAACTATGGCTACACCTTC
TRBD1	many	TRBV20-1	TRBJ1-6	CSARVRDRGFDSPLHF	TGCAGTGCTAGAGTCCGGGACAGGGGGTTTGATTCACCCCTCCACTTT
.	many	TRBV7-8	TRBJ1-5	CASTIESNQPQHF	TGTGCCAGCACAATCGAAAGCAATCAGCCCCAGCATTTT
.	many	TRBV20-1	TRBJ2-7	CSARGGVVQYF	TGCAGTGCTAGAGGAGGGGTTGTGCAGTACTTC
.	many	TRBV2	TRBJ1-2	CASSGTNYGYTF	TGTGCCAGCAGTGGGACCAACTATGGCTACACCTTC
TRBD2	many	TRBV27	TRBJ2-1	CASSWGGRAYNEQFF	TGTGCCAGCAGTTGGGGGGGTCGGGCCTACAATGAGCAGTTCTTC
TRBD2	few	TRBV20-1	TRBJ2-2	CSAREGGSYGGELFF	TGCAGTGCTAGAGAGGGCGGGAGCTATGGCGGGGAGCTGTTTTTT
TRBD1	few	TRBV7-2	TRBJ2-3	CASSLVTGTAPDTQYF	TGTGCCAGCAGCTTAGTAACCGGGACAGCCCCAGATACGCAGTATTTT
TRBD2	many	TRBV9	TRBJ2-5	CASSSSGRARETQYF	TGTGCCAGCAGCTCAAGCGGGAGGGCCAGGGAGACCCAGTACTTC
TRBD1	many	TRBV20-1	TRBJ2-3	CSAQGEFISDTQYF	TGCAGTGCTCAGGGGGAGTTCATCTCAGATACGCAGTATTTT
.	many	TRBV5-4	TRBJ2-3	CASSLTGGYADTQYF	TGTGCCAGCAGCTTAACCGGGGGCTATGCAGATACGCAGTATTTT
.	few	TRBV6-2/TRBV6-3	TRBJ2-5	CASSSGGRYQETQYF	TGTGCCAGCAGTTCCGGGGGACGCTACCAAGAGACCCAGTACTTC
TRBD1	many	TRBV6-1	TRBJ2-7	CASSPGPTGTGNF	TGTGCCAGCAGCCCAGGACCCACCGGGACAGGGAACTTC
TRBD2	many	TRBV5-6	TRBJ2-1	CASSLPGTSRLDNEQFF	TGTGCCAGCAGCCTCCCCGGGACTAGCAGGTTGGACAATGAGCAGTTCTTC
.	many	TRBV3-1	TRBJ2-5	CASSQDRVQTQYF	TGTGCCAGCAGCCAAGATCGAGTCCAGACCCAGTACTTC
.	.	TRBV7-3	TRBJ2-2	CASSLIIGSGELFF	TGTGCCAGCAGCTTAATTATTGGTTCCGGGGAGCTGTTTTTT
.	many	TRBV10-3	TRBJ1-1	CAMRPGHNLNTEAFF	TGTGCCATGCGTCCGGGACATAATTTGAACACTGAAGCTTTCTTT
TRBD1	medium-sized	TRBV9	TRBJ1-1	CASSPWTGTNTEAFF	TGTGCCAGCAGCCCCTGGACAGGGACAAACACTGAAGCTTTCTTT
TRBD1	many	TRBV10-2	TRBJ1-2	CASRDTGANYGYTF	TGCGCCAGCAGGGATACAGGGGCCAACTATGGCTACACCTTC